Following are 9 T cell receptor beta chains from one sample sequenced in a study of T cell repertoires in cytomegalovirus infection. These TCRs are of unknown antigen specificity. TCRdb recomputed calls from the reads with MiXCR, one row per CDR3 protein. The data hold roughly 800,000 distinct CDR3 sequences, with about 28% observed a single time. Sequencing used cultured CD8+ T cells from PBMCs, obtained from culture after CMV antigen stimulation. All receptors come from a human donor in good health (CMV status not recorded). Some clones in this sample may be carry-over from other donors' samples.

The chain employs TRBV6-5 and TRBJ2-7, with 8 bases that match TRBD2. The CDR3 has 14 residues. Germline V gives CDR1 MNHEY, CDR2 SVGAGI. V gave up 7 bases and J gave up 5 bases; unmatched junction bases: 10. The CDR3 protein is CASKIGGETHEQYF. In DNA form, the CDR3 reads TGTGCCAGCAAGATCGGGGGGGAAACCCACGAGCAGTACTTC.

This chain connects TRBV6-2 or TRBV6-3 to TRBJ2-7; possible D gene TRBD1, 5 bases. In germline, CDR1 is MNHEY, CDR2 SVGEGT. The CDR3 contains 13 residues. V lost 2 bases and J 3 bases, leaving 8 bases between the germline ends. The CDR3 is CASSYRQLYEQYV. The CDR3 DNA follows: TGTGCCAGCAGTTACCGACAGCTCTACGAGCAGTACGTC.

This clonotype has only a few counts. This chain connects TRBV2 to TRBJ2-7, with 7 positions matching TRBD1. CDR3 length equals 16 residues. Unmatched junction bases numbered 14, after V lost 5 bases and J lost 4 bases. Germline V gene lookup returns CDR1 SNHLY and CDR2 FYNNEI. CDR3 loop: CASSPSTGNNYYEQYF. The CDR3 DNA is TGTGCCAGCAGTCCCTCGACAGGGAACAACTATTACGAGCAGTACTTC.

V and J are TRBV9 and TRBJ1-3, with D unclear. The germline V and J ends were trimmed by 0 bases and 0 bases, with 7 bases remaining between them. This CDR3 region has 15 residues. CDR1 SGDLS and CDR2 YYNGEE come from the germline V gene. The CDR3 spells CASSVGRSSGNTIYF. The CDR3 region has the DNA TGTGCCAGCAGCGTAGGAAGGTCCTCTGGAAACACCATATATTTT.

This rearrangement joins TRBV6-1 to TRBJ2-1; unclear D gene. Trimming cost V 9 bases and J 5 bases, with 17 bases left between them. This CDR3 region has 14 residues. Germline V gene lookup returns CDR1 MNHNS and CDR2 SASEGT. CDR3 nucleotide sequence: TGTGCCAGTACACCCGGTATGCCGAACAATGAGCAGTTCTTC. This sequence encodes CASTPGMPNNEQFF.

V usage is TRBV7-6 and J usage is TRBJ1-1, with D unresolved. The germline V and J ends were trimmed by 3 bases and 4 bases, with 12 bases remaining between them. This CDR3 is 14 amino acids long. Germline V gene data show CDR1 as SGHVS and CDR2 as FNYEAQ. DNA for the CDR3: TGTGCCAGCAGCTTGACCGACGAGGGCACTGAAGCTTTCTTT. Translation: CASSLTDEGTEAFF.

This rearrangement joins TRBV4-1 to TRBJ2-5; D not resolved. CDR3 length: 15 residues. Trimming stripped 0 bases from V and 4 bases from J, with 12 bases between. Germline CDR1 is MGHRA and CDR2 is YSYEKL. CDR3 loop: CASSQEDSARETQYF. CDR3 in DNA: TGCGCCAGCAGCCAAGAGGATTCCGCCAGAGAGACCCAGTACTTC.

This chain joins TRBV5-1 and TRBJ1-1; D is ambiguous. Trimming took 3 bases from V and 7 from J, leaving 13 bases between them. Per germline, CDR1 SGHRS and CDR2 YFSETQ. This CDR3 contains 13 residues. The CDR3 DNA is TGCGCCAGCAGCTCCCGGGCCACCGATGAAGCTTTCTTT. Its translation: CASSSRATDEAFF.

This chain links TRBV7-9 with TRBJ2-3; D may be TRBD1 (5 bases). Germline CDR1 SEHNR, CDR2 FQNEAQ (reference sequence). This CDR3 has 16 residues. V was shortened by 5 bases and J by 2 bases, with 17 bases between the two germline ends. CDR3 loop: CASSVPQGKDTDTQYF. CDR3 in DNA: TGTGCCAGCAGCGTCCCCCAGGGTAAAGACACAGATACGCAGTATTTT. Based on the CDR3 plus reference TRBV7-9 and TRBJ2-3, the full variable domain is DTGVSQNPRHKITKRGQNVTFRCDPISEHNRLYWYRQTLGQGPEFLTYFQNEAQLEKSRLLSDRFSAERPKGSFSTLEIQRTEQGDSAMYLCASSVPQGKDTDTQYFGPGTRLTVL.